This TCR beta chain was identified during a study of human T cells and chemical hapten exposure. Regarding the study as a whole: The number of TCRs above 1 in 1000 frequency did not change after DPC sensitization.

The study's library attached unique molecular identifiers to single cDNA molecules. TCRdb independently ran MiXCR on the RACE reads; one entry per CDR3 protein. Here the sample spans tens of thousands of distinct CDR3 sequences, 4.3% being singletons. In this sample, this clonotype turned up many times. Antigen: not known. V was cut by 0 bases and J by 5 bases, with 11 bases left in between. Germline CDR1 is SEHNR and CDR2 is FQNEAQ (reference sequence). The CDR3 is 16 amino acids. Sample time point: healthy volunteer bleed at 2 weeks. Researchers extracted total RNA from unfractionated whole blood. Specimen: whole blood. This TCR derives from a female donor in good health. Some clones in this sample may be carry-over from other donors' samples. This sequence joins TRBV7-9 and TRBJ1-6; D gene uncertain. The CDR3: CASSLARGNHNSPLHF. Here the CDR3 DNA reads TGTGCCAGCAGCTTAGCGCGAGGAAACCATAATTCACCCCTCCACTTT.